This T cell receptor beta chain was identified in a study of beta chain features in type 1 diabetes. Overall study context: Analysis included around 99,000,000 sorted cells drawn from all samples.

Findings and caveats of the study: Naive, central memory and Treg TCRB repertoires appeared more alike in patients than in healthy donors. There was a moderate but significant shortening of TCRB CDR3s in all four CD4+ subsets of Type 1 diabetes patients. Type 1 diabetes patients showed fewer insertions and more deletions at VDJ junctions.

V lost 4 bases, J lost 3 bases, and 7 bases stayed unmatched. The CDR3 loop spans 15 amino acids. The germline gives CDR1 MDHEN, CDR2 SYDVKM. As concerns this clone: Antigen unknown.

Investigators reverse transcribed all isolated RNA, so they sequenced expressed TCRB transcripts. The average output of naive, central memory and regulatory T cell samples was 3.6 million or so reads. Using immunoSEQ multiplex PCR, the repertoire was profiled, and TCRdb retains in-frame clones only, with some absent. The profile shows 630,000 or so clones, about 14% of them singletons. The sequence came from a man younger than 35 with type 1 diabetes. This chain connects TRBV28 to TRBJ2-3, with 7 bases matching TRBD1. The specimen sequenced was naive CD4+ T cells from blood. CDR3 sequence (DNA): TGTGCCAGCAGTTCGACAGGGAGTGGGACAGATACGCAGTATTTT. It is translated as CASSSTGSGTDTQYF.